The 27 T cell receptor beta chains below were found in one sample sequenced in a study of T-cell reconstitution after alpha-beta-depleted transplantation in children. The TCRbeta library was prepared with unique molecular identifiers. TCRdb re-analysed the PCR reads in MiXCR, keeping a single row per CDR3 protein. The data hold 300,000 to 400,000 distinct CDR3 sequences, with around 15% observed a single time. Sequencing used PBMCs, mostly from graft donor cells, obtained 360 days after TCRalphabeta/CD19-depleted stem cell transplant. The receptors were gathered from a male patient aged 2 to 9 who had a stem cell transplant for acute lymphoblastic leukemia, so the T cells may come from the graft donor.

This clonotype was counted many times. The CDR3: CSVGEYEQYF. For the CDR3, the DNA is TGCAGCGTTGGAGAGTACGAGCAGTACTTC. The chain carries TRBV29-1 and TRBJ2-7; D is unclear. From germline, CDR1 is SQVTM and CDR2 ANQGSEA. V shed 4 bases and J shed 4 bases, with 5 bases lying between them. The CDR3 spans 10 residues.

This clonotype was seen more than once but under ten times. This chain uses TRBV5-1 with TRBJ2-3; no firm D call. Germline loops: CDR1 SGHRS, CDR2 YFSETQ. The V end lost 3 bases, the J end lost 0 bases, and 8 bases lay between the germline ends. The CDR3 sequence is 14 residues long. CDR3 in amino acids: CASSYLASTDTQYF. The CDR3 DNA is TGCGCCAGCAGCTATCTCGCCAGCACAGATACGCAGTATTTT.

This clonotype was recorded a few times. The rearrangement links TRBV5-1 to TRBJ2-3, with D tentatively TRBD2 (6 bases). Germline CDR1 SGHRS, CDR2 YFSETQ. This CDR3 is 15 amino acids long. The germline V and J ends were trimmed by 0 bases and 2 bases, with 10 bases remaining between them. Written as DNA, the CDR3 is TGCGCCAGCAGCTTGGGGGGGGTTGACACAGATACGCAGTATTTT. Protein product: CASSLGGVDTDTQYF.

The chain joins TRBV19 to TRBJ2-3, with TRBD2 matching over 7 bases. Germline CDR1 LNHDA, CDR2 SQIVND (reference sequence). V lost 5 bases, J lost 3 bases, and 5 bases stayed unmatched. The CDR3 sequence is 14 residues long. The CDR3 bases are TGTGCCAGTAGTTTGCAGGGAGGGACAGATACGCAGTATTTT. It yields the protein CASSLQGGTDTQYF.

This clonotype was seen at least ten times. This chain connects TRBV28 to TRBJ2-1; TRBD2 aligns across 7 bases. The CDR3 length is 16 residues. From germline, CDR1 is MDHEN and CDR2 SYDVKM. V gave up 4 bases and J gave up 5 bases; unmatched junction bases: 11. This CDR3 reads CASSSLDSGFNNEQFF. The CDR3 bases are TGTGCCAGCAGTTCTCTCGATAGCGGGTTCAACAATGAGCAGTTCTTC.

The rearrangement links TRBV29-1 to TRBJ1-2; no definite D call. CDR1 is SQVTM and CDR2 is ANQGSEA in the germline V gene. The CDR3 loop spans 14 amino acids. Trimming pared 0 bases from V and 6 bases from J, leaving 14 bases between. The CDR3 loop is CSVEDHGSGDGYTF. CDR3 nucleotides: TGCAGCGTTGAAGACCATGGGAGCGGCGATGGCTACACCTTC.

This clonotype was counted a few times. The J gene is TRBJ2-5, the V gene TRBV7-2, with 7 bases that match TRBD2. The junction had 8 bases not matched to a gene; V was cut back by 2 bases and J by 5 bases. The CDR3 is made up of 15 amino acids. Per germline, CDR1 SGHTA and CDR2 FQGNSA. CDR3: CASSLSTSSWETQYF. CDR3 bases: TGTGCCAGCAGCTTATCGACTAGCTCATGGGAGACCCAGTACTTC.

This clonotype was seen only a few times. The rearrangement joins TRBV7-2 to TRBJ2-5; no clear D. This CDR3 is built from 13 residues. Germline lookup yields CDR1 SGHTA and CDR2 FQGNSA. V lost 1 base to trimming and J lost 5 bases, with 8 bases between them. The CDR3 nucleotides are TGTGCCAGCAGCTTAGAGTTTCTCGAGACCCAGTACTTC. Its translation: CASSLEFLETQYF.

The chain combines TRBV9 with TRBJ2-7; the D gene is possibly TRBD1 (6 bases). The CDR3 covers 15 residues. V lost 4 bases and J 0 bases, leaving 14 bases between the germline ends. Per germline, CDR1 SGDLS and CDR2 YYNGEE. CDR3: CASSPRTVGSYEQYF. CDR3 in DNA: TGTGCCAGCAGCCCCAGGACAGTGGGCTCCTACGAGCAGTACTTC.

This clonotype was seen at least ten times. The chain uses TRBV4-3 and TRBJ2-7; 8 nucleotides agree with TRBD1. The CDR3 extends over 16 amino acids. Germline assignment: CDR1 LGHNA and CDR2 YSLEER. Unmatched junction bases numbered 7, after V lost 0 bases and J lost 3 bases. Here the CDR3 reads CASSQDRTGTGYEQYF. DNA for the CDR3: TGCGCCAGCAGCCAAGATAGGACCGGGACAGGCTACGAGCAGTACTTC.

The V call is TRBV5-1, the J call TRBJ2-2; TRBD1 agrees at 7 bases. Losses at the gene ends were 4 bases for V and 6 bases for J; bases not matched to a gene: 12. In germline, CDR1 is SGHRS, CDR2 YFSETQ. There are 16 residues in the CDR3. This CDR3 is CASSPVTGQLAGELFF. Here the CDR3 DNA reads TGCGCCAGCAGCCCCGTGACAGGGCAACTGGCCGGGGAGCTGTTTTTT. Complete variable domain (other parts from reference TRBV5-1 and TRBJ2-2): KAGVTQTPRYLIKTRGQQVTLSCSPISGHRSVSWYQQTPGQGLQFLFEYFSETQRNKGNFPGRFSGRQFSNSRSEMNVSTLELGDSALYLCASSPVTGQLAGELFFGEGSRLTVL.

On this clonotype: Compared with germline, one end of the junction differs, possibly owing to a read error. The chain recombines TRBV28 with TRBJ2-7; 14 bases fit TRBD2. CDR3 size: 17 residues. Germline CDR1 reads MDHEN; CDR2 reads SYDVKM. The CDR3 DNA follows: TGTGCCAGCATTACCGGGACTAGCGGGAGCCTCTCCAACGAGCAGTACTTC. Protein product: CASITGTSGSLSNEQYF.

This clonotype was found a few times. The V and J genes are TRBV19 and TRBJ2-3; D is unresolved. Germline V gene data show CDR1 as LNHDA and CDR2 as SQIVND (reference sequence). The CDR3 loop spans 12 amino acids. V lost 0 bases to trimming and J lost 6 bases, with 4 bases between them. CDR3 nucleotide sequence: TGTGCCAGTAGTATAGAAGGGGATACGCAGTATTTT. Its protein product is CASSIEGDTQYF. Complete variable domain (other parts from reference TRBV19 and TRBJ2-3): DGGITQSPKYLFRKEGQNVTLSCEQNLNHDAMYWYRQDPGQGLRLIYYSQIVNDFQKGDIAEGYSVSREKKESFPLTVTSAQKNPTAFYLCASSIEGDTQYFGPGTRLTVL.

The V call is TRBV7-2, the J call TRBJ2-4, with 8 bases fitting TRBD2. V was clipped by 11 bases and J by 8 bases; unmatched bases: 11. Germline values: CDR1 SGHTA, CDR2 FQGNSA. This CDR3 has 13 residues. As DNA, the CDR3 is TGTGCCCTGGCGGGAGGTTGGTTGTACATTCAGTACTTC. Translating gives CALAGGWLYIQYF.

V usage is TRBV2 and J usage is TRBJ2-1; D remains ambiguous. V shed 6 bases and J shed 12 bases, with 12 bases lying between them. This CDR3 contains 11 residues. Looked up from germline, CDR1 is SNHLY and CDR2 is FYNNEI. CDR3 in DNA: TGTGCCAGCAGCCCTGACTGGATGCAGTTCTTC. This translates into CASSPDWMQFF.

This rearrangement joins TRBV7-9 to TRBJ2-7; D unresolved. CDR3 size: 14 residues. V was pared by 2 bases and J by 1 base, with 9 bases between. Per the germline V gene, CDR1 is SEHNR and CDR2 is FQNEAQ (reference sequence). The CDR3 reads CASSLSTVSYEQYF. CDR3 nucleotide sequence: TGTGCCAGCAGCTTATCCACAGTATCCTACGAGCAGTACTTC. Full variable domain (rest looked up from reference TRBV7-9 and TRBJ2-7): DTGVSQNPRHKITKRGQNVTFRCDPISEHNRLYWYRQTLGQGPEFLTYFQNEAQLEKSRLLSDRFSAERPKGSFSTLEIQRTEQGDSAMYLCASSLSTVSYEQYFGPGTRLTVT.

The rearrangement links TRBV9 to TRBJ1-4; D call uncertain. From germline, CDR1 is SGDLS and CDR2 YYNGEE. There are 16 residues in the CDR3. Trimming took off 0 bases at V and 7 bases at J, with 16 bases between the two ends. CDR3 region: CASSVALPGVGEKLFF. The CDR3 DNA reads TGTGCCAGCAGCGTAGCCTTACCAGGTGTCGGTGAAAAACTGTTTTTT.

This clonotype was seen a few times. The gene calls are TRBV3-1 and TRBJ2-2, with D uncertain. The CDR3 loop spans 14 amino acids. Germline assignment: CDR1 LGHDT and CDR2 YNNKEL (reference sequence). V lost 3 bases to trimming and J lost 8 bases, with 13 bases between them. The CDR3 DNA sequence: TGTGCCAGCAGCCAGGAGAATTGGGGAGGGGAGCTGTTTTTT. Protein sequence: CASSQENWGGELFF.

The chain joins TRBV10-3 to TRBJ2-2; no clear D. The CDR3 has 12 amino acids. The V end was cut by 6 bases, the J end by 3 bases, with 5 bases between. Germline assignment: CDR1 ENHRY and CDR2 SYGVKD. The CDR3: CAISEYTGELFF. The CDR3 region has the DNA TGTGCCATCAGCGAATACACCGGGGAGCTGTTTTTT.

This clonotype was seen repeatedly, ten times or more. This sequence joins TRBV29-1 and TRBJ2-1, with 15 bases fitting TRBD2. This CDR3 comprises 17 residues. Germline values: CDR1 SQVTM, CDR2 ANQGSEA. V dropped 4 bases and J dropped 10; count of bases not matched to a gene: 14. CDR3 coding DNA: TGCAGCGTTGGGGGACTAGCGGGAGGACTAGCAATCTCGGAGCAGTTCTTC. Translated, it gives CSVGGLAGGLAISEQFF.

The genes are TRBV24-1 and TRBJ2-4, with D possibly being TRBD1 or TRBD2 (6 bases each). Germline V gene sequence: CDR1 KGHDR, CDR2 SFDVKD. The V gene lost 7 bases and the J gene lost 8 bases, with 14 bases spanning the gap. The CDR3 has 13 amino acids. DNA for the CDR3: TGTGCCACCAGCGCCTCAGGGGAGGACATTCAGTACTTC. It is translated as CATSASGEDIQYF.

This clonotype was found many times. The chain carries TRBV29-1 and TRBJ2-2; the D is unclear. V shed 5 bases and J shed 7 bases, with 8 bases lying between them. This CDR3 region has 11 residues. Germline V gene lookup returns CDR1 SQVTM and CDR2 ANQGSEA. CDR3 DNA: TGCAGCGTTAACGTCAACGGGGAGCTGTTTTTT. Protein sequence: CSVNVNGELFF.

This clonotype appeared a few times. This chain uses TRBV4-3 with TRBJ2-1; TRBD1 matches at 9 bases. The V gene's germline CDR1 is LGHNA and CDR2 YSLEER. The CDR3 sequence is 19 residues long. Trimming took 10 bases from V and 6 from J; bases not matched to a gene: 25. The CDR3, as DNA: TGCGCCAACCAACCCGCGGGACAGGGATCGATTTTCGGTTTCAATGAGCAGTTCTTC. This encodes CANQPAGQGSIFGFNEQFF.

J is TRBJ2-7 and V is TRBV19; TRBD2 matches at 13 bases. CDR1 and CDR2 from the germline V gene are LNHDA and SQIVND (reference sequence). J gave up 2 bases and V 2 bases, and 15 bases lay outside the gene matches. The CDR3 consists of 20 residues. In DNA, the CDR3 is TGTGCCAGTAGTATAAGGCCCCACCGACTAGCGGGAGGTTTCCCCTACGAGCAGTACTTC. It translates to CASSIRPHRLAGGFPYEQYF.

This chain links TRBV9 with TRBJ2-3, with unresolved D. V was shortened by 0 bases and J by 2 bases, with 13 bases between the two germline ends. This CDR3 comprises 16 residues. Germline V gene sequence: CDR1 SGDLS, CDR2 YYNGEE. CDR3: CASSVGGPPVTDTQYF. DNA for the CDR3: TGTGCCAGCAGCGTAGGAGGCCCTCCTGTCACAGATACGCAGTATTTT. The entire variable domain, with the rest obtained from reference TRBV9 and TRBJ2-3, is as follows: DSGVTQTPKHLITATGQRVTLRCSPRSGDLSVYWYQQSLDQGLQFLIQYYNGEERAKGNILERFSAQQFPDLHSELNLSSLELGDSALYFCASSVGGPPVTDTQYFGPGTRLTVL.

This clonotype was picked up a small number of times. The chain recombines TRBV5-5 with TRBJ2-2; 9 bases map to TRBD1. Trimming at V came to 3 bases and at J to 3 bases, leaving 9 bases not matched to a gene. The CDR3 totals 17 residues. CDR1 is SGHKS and CDR2 is YYEKEE in the germline V gene (reference sequence). This CDR3 reads CASSSTPGQGYTGELFF. The CDR3 region has the DNA TGTGCCAGCAGCTCAACACCGGGACAGGGTTACACCGGGGAGCTGTTTTTT.

The chain's CDR3 is CSAQTRVYNEQFF. The CDR3, as DNA: TGCAGTGCTCAAACGAGGGTGTACAATGAGCAGTTCTTC. The chain carries TRBV20-1 and TRBJ2-1; D is perhaps TRBD2 (5 bases). The length of the CDR3 is 13 residues. CDR1 is DFQATT and CDR2 is SNEGSKA in the germline V gene (reference sequence). V was cut by 5 bases and J by 4 bases, with 12 bases left in between.